This T cell receptor (beta chain) was identified in a study of graft-versus-host responses after intestinal transplantation. Study details: The recipients all started with anti-thymocyte globulin induction and then took tacrolimus and steroids for approximately 3 years. General study results and limits: High graft-versus-host to host-versus-graft T cell clonal ratios marked allografts of patients with graft-donor macrochimerism.

Per the germline V gene, CDR1 is SGDLS and CDR2 is YYNGEE. The CDR3 has 17 residues. Trimming stripped 0 bases from V and 3 bases from J, with 16 bases between. Only in-frame clones appear in the TCRdb table, and some are missing; sequencing was by immunoSEQ multiplex PCR. The data contain approximately 130,000 clones, about 92% of them singletons. Note on this clone: What it binds is not known.

The V gene is TRBV9, the J gene TRBJ1-3; D is uncertain. The specimen was unstimulated CD4+ T cells sorted from spleen or lymph node cells, collected before intestinal transplant. The receptor comes from a human donor who received an intestinal transplant. In DNA, the CDR3 is TGTGCCAGCAGCGTAGGGGGTCCAGCAACTGTTGGAAACACCATATATTTT. This sequence encodes CASSVGGPATVGNTIYF.